This T cell receptor (beta chain) was obtained from a study of cytomegalovirus exposure and HLA in healthy donors. Study context: Clustering assigned around 77% of the roughly 400 genotyped donors to the Caucasian-associated ancestry cluster.

Deletions cut 4 bases from V and 6 bases from J, with 13 bases between. This CDR3 is built from 13 residues. Per the germline V gene, CDR1 is MNHEY and CDR2 is SVGAGI. The table lists this clone with a few counts. Its antigen is not known. Study observations and caveats: Per published reports, the classifier diagnosed cytomegalovirus status with high specificity and sensitivity. In a later analysis, donors in an Asian-associated ancestry cluster reportedly had fewer N-insertions in productive TCRs than the cohort mean. As a later analysis showed, a missense DCLRE1C variant was linked to trimming of TCR beta V- and J-genes.

The PCR ran on 60 Vbeta and 13 Jbeta primers. The table came from immunoSEQ multiplex PCR; TCRdb's copy has only in-frame clones and leaves some out. This sample has 100,000 or so clones; under 85% occur once, and the top ten carry 6.5% to 9.5%. Sequencing was performed on PBMCs. The V and J genes are TRBV6-5 and TRBJ2-7; perhaps TRBD2 as D (6 bases). This clonotype was obtained from a woman aged 40 to 50 in good health and CMV-seropositive. The CDR3 sequence is CASSLGLASEQYF. In DNA, the CDR3 is TGTGCCAGCAGTTTAGGGCTAGCGAGCGAGCAGTACTTC.